This TCR beta chain was sequenced during a study of follicular helper T cells after annual influenza vaccination (dated by TCRdb to the late 2010s). About the full investigation: Blood was drawn on days 0, 7 and 28 after each seasonal influenza vaccination. Some subjects were followed across successive annual vaccinations spanning the 2013-2014, 2014-2015 and 2015-2016 seasons to study recall of cTfh clones. One week after vaccination, a second recruited cohort of 12 subjects (Table S1) displayed a similar ICOS+CD38+ cTfh response. Multi-year samples were available for six subjects, with four spanning two vaccination seasons and two spanning three seasons. The 2015 samples were processed right after collection, while the 2013-2014 samples were cryopreserved.

The sample's time point label is to be understood as: 2015-2016 season, pre-vaccination. Adults were given seasonal inactivated influenza vaccine (Fluvarix), and sorted blood CD4 subsets were followed by TCRB sequencing before and after vaccination. To be eligible, subjects had to live in the community and must not have received influenza vaccine in the previous 6 months. Subjects were excluded for influenza vaccine contraindications, substance abuse, HIV/AIDS, active malignancy, immunomodulatory medication, or active illness such as respiratory infection. Per time point, between about 40 and 100 mL of blood was sampled. Circulating Tfh were defined as non-naive CD4+CXCR5+PD-1+ cells and sorted into ICOS+CD38+ and ICOS-CD38- fractions. PBMC were isolated using Ficoll-Paque PLUS or SepMate separation. Before DNA extraction, cell subsets were sorted from PBMC on a BD FACS Aria. Findings and caveats that apply to the study as a whole: Successive annual vaccinations recalled a recurring oligoclonal ICOS+CD38+ cTfh response that included tetramer and AIM influenza-specific clonotypes. Day 7 ICOS+CD38+ clones were most often found later in ICOS-CD38- cTfh, suggesting that subset may serve as a memory reservoir. ICOS+CD38+ cTfh clonality correlated with the frequency of that population, and its change correlated with the change in circulating plasmablast frequency. Rare clonotypes could not be sampled because productive TCRB sequences were recovered from only roughly 9-20% of the analyzed cells.

Based on the germline V gene, the CDR1 and CDR2 sequences are SNHLY and FYNNEI. The CDR3 covers 14 residues, taking in both the cysteine and the phenylalanine. Only the CDR3 region is kept as DNA, spanning 42 bases read in frame from base 1. The junction carries 11 bases between V and J, which are trimmed by 5 bases and 1 base respectively. Only a few counts were recorded for this clone. The clone's antigen remains unknown. The record has no base qualities; no much larger clone is one base away. The library was obtained by the immunoSEQ multiplex PCR assay. Adaptive Biotechnologies carried out TCRB amplification, library preparation, sequencing and preliminary bioinformatics at Survey level resolution. For TCRB sequencing, genomic DNA from the sorted cTfh populations was amplified by multiplex PCR. Per the original workflow: Clonality was calculated in R as 1 minus normalized Shannon entropy, and the Gini index was calculated with the R package ineq. Overlap score was defined as the summed counts of shared sequences divided by the total counts of all sequences in both compared samples. The significance of shared clonotypes was tested with Fisher's exact test, assuming a theoretical repertoire of 10^7 TCRB sequences. TCRdb retrieved this table from immuneACCESS and kept in-frame rearrangements only. Not all clones are present; in checked studies, unresolved V genes account for under half, and no reason is known for the remainder. That table gives V, J and clone size, and the DNA gave D and trimming. This sample is represented by 9,500 to 15,000 clones; more than 75% of them were singletons. 3% to 4% of the sample is in the top ten clones.

The receptor's source is an adult who received the influenza vaccine. The rearrangement joined TRBV2 to TRBJ1-2, with the D gene call left open. The sequences come from CXCR5+ CD38- circulating T follicular helper cells from blood, collected on the day of influenza vaccination. The intended sense of this specimen's cell subset or site label: circulating Tfh, non-naive CD4+CXCR5+PD-1+ (ICOS+CD38+ or ICOS-CD38-). The nucleotides read TGTGCCAGCAGTCCCACGACCGATAACTATGGCTACACCTTC. This codes for CASSPTTDNYGYTF. The variable domain in full, with residues beyond the CDR3 obtained from the reference TRBV2 and TRBJ1-2 genes, is EPEVTQTPSHQVTQMGQEVILRCVPISNHLYFYWYRQILGQKVEFLVSFYNNEISEKSEIFDDQFSVERPDGSNFTLKIRSTKLEDSAMYFCASSPTTDNYGYTFGSGTRLTVV.